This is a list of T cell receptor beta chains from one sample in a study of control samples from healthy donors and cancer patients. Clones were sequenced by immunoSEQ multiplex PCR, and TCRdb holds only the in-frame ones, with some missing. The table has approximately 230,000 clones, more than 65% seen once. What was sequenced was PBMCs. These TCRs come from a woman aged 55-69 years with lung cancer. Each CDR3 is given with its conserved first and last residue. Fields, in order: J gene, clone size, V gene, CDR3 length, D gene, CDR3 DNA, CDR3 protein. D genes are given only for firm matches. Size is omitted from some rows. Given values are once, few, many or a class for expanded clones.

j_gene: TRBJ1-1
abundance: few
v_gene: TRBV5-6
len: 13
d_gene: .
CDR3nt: TGTGCCAGCAGCTTGGGCTGGGGCACTGAAGCTTTCTTT
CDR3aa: CASSLGWGTEAFF

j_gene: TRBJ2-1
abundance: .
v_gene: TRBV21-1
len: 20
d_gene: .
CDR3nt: TGTGCCAGCAGCAAAGGGTTAGTAGCGGGAGGACCAATTTCCTACAATGAGCAGTTCTTC
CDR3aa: CASSKGLVAGGPISYNEQFF

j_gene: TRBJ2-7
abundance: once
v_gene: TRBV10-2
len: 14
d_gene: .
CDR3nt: TGCGCCAGCAGTGAGTTTTATAGCTCCTACGAGCAGTACTTC
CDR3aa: CASSEFYSSYEQYF

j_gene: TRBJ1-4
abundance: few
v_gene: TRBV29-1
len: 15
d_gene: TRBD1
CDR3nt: TGCAGCGTGGGTTTAGGGACAGGGCGTTATGAAAAACTGTTTTTT
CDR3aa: CSVGLGTGRYEKLFF

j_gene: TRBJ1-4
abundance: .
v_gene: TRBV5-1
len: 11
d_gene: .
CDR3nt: TGCGCCAGCAGCTTCGGGCAAAAACTGTTTTTT
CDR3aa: CASSFGQKLFF

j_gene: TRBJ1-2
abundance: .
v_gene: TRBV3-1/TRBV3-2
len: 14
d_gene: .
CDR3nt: TGTGCCAGCAGCCAAGGGACCACTTACTATGGCTACACCTTC
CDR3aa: CASSQGTTYYGYTF

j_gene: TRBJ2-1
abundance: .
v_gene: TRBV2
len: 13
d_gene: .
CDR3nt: TGTGCCAGCGGAAGCGAGAGAAAGGTTGAGCAGTTCTTC
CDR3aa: CASGSERKVEQFF

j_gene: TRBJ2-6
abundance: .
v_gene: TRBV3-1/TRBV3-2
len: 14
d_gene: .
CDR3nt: TGTGCCAGCAGCCCTAGCTCTGGGGCCAACGTCCTGACTTTC
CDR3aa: CASSPSSGANVLTF

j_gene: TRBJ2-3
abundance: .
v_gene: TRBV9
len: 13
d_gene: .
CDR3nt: TGTGCCAGCAGCGTAGGGAGCCCAGATACGCAGTATTTT
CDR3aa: CASSVGSPDTQYF

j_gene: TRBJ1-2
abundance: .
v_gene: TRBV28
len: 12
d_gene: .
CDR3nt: TGTGCCAGCAGTTTAACAGGTTACGGCTACACCTTC
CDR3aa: CASSLTGYGYTF

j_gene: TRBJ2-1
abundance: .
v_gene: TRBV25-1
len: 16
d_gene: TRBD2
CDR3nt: TGTGCCAGCAGTCGAGTCGGACTAGCGGGAGGGAATGAGCAGTTCTTC
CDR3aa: CASSRVGLAGGNEQFF

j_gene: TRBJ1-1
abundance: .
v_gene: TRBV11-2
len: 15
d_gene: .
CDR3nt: TGTGCCAGCAGCTTCGCTGGGTCCTCGAACACTGAAGCTTTCTTT
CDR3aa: CASSFAGSSNTEAFF

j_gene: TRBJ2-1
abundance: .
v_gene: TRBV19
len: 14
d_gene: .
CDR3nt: TGTGCCAGTACCTTCGGGACTCCTATCGGGGAGCAGTTCTTC
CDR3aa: CASTFGTPIGEQFF

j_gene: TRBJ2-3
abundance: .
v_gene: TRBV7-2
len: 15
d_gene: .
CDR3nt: TGTGCCAGCAGCGCCCCAATTTCTAGCACAGATACGCAGTATTTT
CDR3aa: CASSAPISSTDTQYF

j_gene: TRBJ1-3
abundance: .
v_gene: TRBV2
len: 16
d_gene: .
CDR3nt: TGTGCCAGCAGTGAAGGCCCGGGGGCGCTCGGAAACACCATATATTTT
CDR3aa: CASSEGPGALGNTIYF

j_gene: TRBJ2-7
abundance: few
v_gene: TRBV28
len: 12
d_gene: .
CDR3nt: TGTGCCAGCAGGTCAGGGGCTAGAGGGAAGTACTTC
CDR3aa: CASRSGARGKYF

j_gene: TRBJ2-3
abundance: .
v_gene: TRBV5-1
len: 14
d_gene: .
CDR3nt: TGCGCCAGCAGCTTGGCAGATAGCGCAGATACGCAGTATTTT
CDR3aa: CASSLADSADTQYF

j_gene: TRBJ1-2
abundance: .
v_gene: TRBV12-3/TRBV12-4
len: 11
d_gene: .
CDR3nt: TGTGCCAGCAGTTGGGCTTATGGCTACACCTTC
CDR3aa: CASSWAYGYTF

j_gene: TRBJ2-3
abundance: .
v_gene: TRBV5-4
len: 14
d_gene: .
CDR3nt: TGTGCCAGCAGCCAAGTGGACAACACAGATACGCAGTATTTT
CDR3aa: CASSQVDNTDTQYF

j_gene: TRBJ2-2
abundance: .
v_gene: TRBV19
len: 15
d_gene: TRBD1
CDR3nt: TGTGCCACCATCAGGACAGGGGGCAACACCGGGGAGCTGTTTTTT
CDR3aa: CATIRTGGNTGELFF

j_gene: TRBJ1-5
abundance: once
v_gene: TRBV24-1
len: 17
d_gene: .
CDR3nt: TGTGCCACCAGTGATACAGGCGCAGATTGGAGCAATCAGCCCCAGCATTTT
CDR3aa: CATSDTGADWSNQPQHF

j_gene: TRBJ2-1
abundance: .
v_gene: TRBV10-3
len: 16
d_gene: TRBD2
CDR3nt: TGTGCCATCAGTGAGGCGGGACTAGCTACGGGGAATGAGCAGTTCTTC
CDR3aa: CAISEAGLATGNEQFF

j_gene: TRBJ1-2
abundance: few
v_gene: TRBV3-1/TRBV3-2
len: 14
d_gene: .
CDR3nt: TGTGCCAGCAGCCAGGGTTTTGGCCTCGATGGCTACACCTTC
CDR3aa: CASSQGFGLDGYTF

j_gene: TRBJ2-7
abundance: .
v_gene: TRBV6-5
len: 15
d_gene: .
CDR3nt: TGTGCCAGCACCGAATCGGGGGCGGATTCCTACGAGCAGTACTTC
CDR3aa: CASTESGADSYEQYF

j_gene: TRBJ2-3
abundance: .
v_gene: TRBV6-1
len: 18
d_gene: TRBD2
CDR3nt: TGTGCCAGCAGTGAAAGGGGGACTAGCGGGGCCTTCACAGATACGCAGTATTTT
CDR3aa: CASSERGTSGAFTDTQYF

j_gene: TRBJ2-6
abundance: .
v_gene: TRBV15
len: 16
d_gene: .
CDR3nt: TGTGCCACCAGCTCAGCAGGGGGAGGTGGGGCCAACGTCCTGACTTTC
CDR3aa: CATSSAGGGGANVLTF

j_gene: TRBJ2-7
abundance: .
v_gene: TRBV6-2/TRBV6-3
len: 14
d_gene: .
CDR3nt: TGTGCCAGCACCCCCCAACAGGGCCCTTACGAGCAGTACTTC
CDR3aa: CASTPQQGPYEQYF

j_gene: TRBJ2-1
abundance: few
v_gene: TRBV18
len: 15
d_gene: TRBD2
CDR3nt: TGTGCCAGCTCTGCCGGGACTAGCGGGATTAATGAGCAGTTCTTC
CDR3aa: CASSAGTSGINEQFF

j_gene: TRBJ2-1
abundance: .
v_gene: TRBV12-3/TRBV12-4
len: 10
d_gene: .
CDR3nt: TGTGCCAGCTTTGGCAATGAGCAGTTCTTC
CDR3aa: CASFGNEQFF

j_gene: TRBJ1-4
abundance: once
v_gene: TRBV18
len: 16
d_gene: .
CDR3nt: TGTGCCAGCTCACCAACGCAGGGACCAACTAATGAAAAACTGTTTTTT
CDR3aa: CASSPTQGPTNEKLFF

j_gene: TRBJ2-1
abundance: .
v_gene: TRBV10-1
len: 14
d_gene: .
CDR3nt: TGCGCCAGCAATGACGGGGGCCCGTCCAATGAGCAGTTCTTC
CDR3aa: CASNDGGPSNEQFF

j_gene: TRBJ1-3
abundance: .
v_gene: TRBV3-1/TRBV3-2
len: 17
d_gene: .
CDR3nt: TGTGCCAGCAGCCACTTGACACCCATCCTCTCTGGAAACACCATATATTTT
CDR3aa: CASSHLTPILSGNTIYF

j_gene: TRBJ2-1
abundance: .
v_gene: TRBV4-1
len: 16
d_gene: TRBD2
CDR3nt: TGCGCCAGCAGCCAAGTACCGGGAGGACCCTACAATGAGCAGTTCTTC
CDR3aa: CASSQVPGGPYNEQFF

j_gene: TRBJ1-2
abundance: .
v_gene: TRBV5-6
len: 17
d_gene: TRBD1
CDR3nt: TGTGCCAGCAGTCCTAGACAGGGATTCGTCACTAACTATGGCTACACCTTC
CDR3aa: CASSPRQGFVTNYGYTF

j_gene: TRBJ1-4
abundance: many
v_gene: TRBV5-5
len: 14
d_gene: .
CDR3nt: TGTGCCAGCAGCTTGGGGCTGACTAATGAAAAACTGTTTTTT
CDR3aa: CASSLGLTNEKLFF

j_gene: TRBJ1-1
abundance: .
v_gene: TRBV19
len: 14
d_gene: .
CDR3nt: TGTGCCAGTAGTCCGACACCTCGAACGCCTGAAGCTTTCTTT
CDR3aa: CASSPTPRTPEAFF

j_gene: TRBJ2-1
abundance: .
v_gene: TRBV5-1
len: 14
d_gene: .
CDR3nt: TGCGCCAGCAGCTTGCGCGCAATATACAATGAGCAGTTCTTC
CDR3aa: CASSLRAIYNEQFF

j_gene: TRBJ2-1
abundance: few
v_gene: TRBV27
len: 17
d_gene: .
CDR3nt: TGTGCCAGCAGTCTTAGGGGACTCGGGGTTGGATACAATGAGCAGTTCTTC
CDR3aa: CASSLRGLGVGYNEQFF

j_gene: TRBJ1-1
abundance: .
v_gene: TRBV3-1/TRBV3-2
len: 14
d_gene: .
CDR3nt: TGTGCCAGCAGCCTTGCCGACGGGCGCACTGAAGCTTTCTTT
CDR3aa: CASSLADGRTEAFF

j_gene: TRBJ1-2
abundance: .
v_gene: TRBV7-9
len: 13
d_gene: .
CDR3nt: TGTGCCAGCAGCTTCACAGGCCTTCATGGCTACACCTTC
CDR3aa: CASSFTGLHGYTF

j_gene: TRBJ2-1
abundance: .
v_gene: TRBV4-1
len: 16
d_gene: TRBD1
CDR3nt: TGCGCCAGCAGCCCGGACCGGGACAGGGTAGTGATTGAGCAGTTCTTC
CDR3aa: CASSPDRDRVVIEQFF

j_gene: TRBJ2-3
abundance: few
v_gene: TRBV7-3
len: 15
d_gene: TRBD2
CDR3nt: TGTGCCAGCAGCTTAACTAGCGGGGTCACAGATACGCAGTATTTT
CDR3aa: CASSLTSGVTDTQYF

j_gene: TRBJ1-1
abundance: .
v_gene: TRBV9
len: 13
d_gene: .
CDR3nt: TGTGCCAGCAGCGTAGAGGGAGGCACTGAAGCTTTCTTT
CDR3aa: CASSVEGGTEAFF

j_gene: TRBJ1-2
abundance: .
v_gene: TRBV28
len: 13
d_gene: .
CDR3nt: TGTGCCAGCAGTTTAGACGGACTCTATGGCTACACCTTC
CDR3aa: CASSLDGLYGYTF

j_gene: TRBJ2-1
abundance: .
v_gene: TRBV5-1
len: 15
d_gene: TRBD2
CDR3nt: TGCGCCAGCAGCCCCTTGGGGACTAGCGGGAGTGAGCAGTTCTTC
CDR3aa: CASSPLGTSGSEQFF

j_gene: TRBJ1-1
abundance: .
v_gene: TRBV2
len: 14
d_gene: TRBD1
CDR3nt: TGTGCCAGCAGGGCCGGGACAGTAAACACTGAAGCTTTCTTT
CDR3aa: CASRAGTVNTEAFF

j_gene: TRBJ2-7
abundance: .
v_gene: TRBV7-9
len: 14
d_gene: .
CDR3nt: TGTGCCAGCAGCTTAACCCCGGGACTCTACGAGCAGTACTTC
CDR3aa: CASSLTPGLYEQYF

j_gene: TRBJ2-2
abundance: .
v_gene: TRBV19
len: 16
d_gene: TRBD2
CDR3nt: TGTGCCAGTAGTATTTGGGCGGGAGGGCCGACCGGGGAGCTGTTTTTT
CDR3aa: CASSIWAGGPTGELFF

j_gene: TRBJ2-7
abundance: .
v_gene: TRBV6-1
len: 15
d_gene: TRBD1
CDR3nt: TGTGCCAGCAGTGAAGGGGAAGACAGGGGCTACGAGCAGTACTTC
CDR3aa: CASSEGEDRGYEQYF

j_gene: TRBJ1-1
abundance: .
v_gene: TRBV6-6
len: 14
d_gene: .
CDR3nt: TGTGCCAGCAGCAAGTACAGGGAGAACACTGAAGCTTTCTTT
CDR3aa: CASSKYRENTEAFF

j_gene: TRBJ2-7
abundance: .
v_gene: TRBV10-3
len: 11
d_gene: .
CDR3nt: TGTGCCATCTCCCGGACGGGGGAGCAGTACTTC
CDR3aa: CAISRTGEQYF

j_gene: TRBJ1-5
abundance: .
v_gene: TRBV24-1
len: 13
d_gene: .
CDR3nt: TGTGCCACGTCGAGGGGTCTGGATCAGCCCCAGCATTTT
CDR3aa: CATSRGLDQPQHF

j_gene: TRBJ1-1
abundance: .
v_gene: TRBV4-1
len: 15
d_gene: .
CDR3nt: TGCGCCAGCAGCCAAGCCATCCAGGGGAGGACTGAAGCTTTCTTT
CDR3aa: CASSQAIQGRTEAFF

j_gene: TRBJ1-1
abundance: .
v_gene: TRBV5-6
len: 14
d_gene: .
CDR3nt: TGTGCCAGCAGCTTGTCGGGACTATCCACTGAAGCTTTCTTT
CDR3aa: CASSLSGLSTEAFF

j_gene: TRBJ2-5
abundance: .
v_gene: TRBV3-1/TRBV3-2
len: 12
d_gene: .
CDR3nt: TGTGCCAGCAGCCACCCAGTAGAGACCCAGTACTTC
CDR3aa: CASSHPVETQYF

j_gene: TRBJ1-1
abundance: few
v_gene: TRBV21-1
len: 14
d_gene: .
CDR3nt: TGTGCCAGCAGCAAAGGAGCTGATAACACTGAAGCTTTCTTT
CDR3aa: CASSKGADNTEAFF